A single sample is the source of the 23 T cell receptor beta chains below, sequenced in a study of cytomegalovirus exposure and HLA in healthy donors. This PCR relied on a set of 60 Vbeta primers and 13 Jbeta primers. Produced via immunoSEQ multiplex PCR; TCRdb's table is partial and in-frame only. The sample contains fewer than 350,000 clones, 80% to 90% of which appear only once. The sequencing sample was made of PBMCs. These TCRs come from a woman younger than 35 in good health and CMV-seronegative.

The chain combines TRBV5-1 with TRBJ1-1; maybe TRBD1 (6 bases). Trimming took 1 base from V and 1 from J, leaving 11 bases between them. CDR3 size: 15 residues. Looked up from germline, CDR1 is SGHRS and CDR2 is YFSETQ. CDR3 in DNA: TGCGCCAGCAGCTTGCAGCAGGGGCAGAACACTGAAGCTTTCTTT. This codes for CASSLQQGQNTEAFF.

V usage is TRBV4-1 and J usage is TRBJ2-6, with TRBD1 as a possible D gene (6 bases). The CDR3 spans 16 residues. V gave up 5 bases and J gave up 2 bases, with 13 bases separating them. From germline, CDR1 is MGHRA and CDR2 YSYEKL. The CDR3 is CASSNLQGPGANVLTF. The CDR3 nucleotides are TGCGCCAGCAGCAACTTACAGGGTCCTGGGGCCAACGTCCTGACTTTC.

The count of this clone is one. The rearrangement links TRBV19 to TRBJ2-7, with a tentative D call TRBD2 (6 bases). This CDR3 comprises 14 residues. The germline V gene has CDR1 LNHDA and CDR2 SQIVND (reference sequence). V was clipped by 3 bases and J by 4 bases, with 13 bases between them. Written as DNA, the CDR3 is TGTGCCAGTAGTATGCGGCAGGGAGGTTACGAGCAGTACTTC. The encoded protein is CASSMRQGGYEQYF.

This chain uses TRBV7-9 with TRBJ2-5, with D uncertain. The better agreement between TRBJ2-7 and the DNA end casts doubt on the J call. The germline CDR1 and CDR2 sequences are SEHNR and FQNEAQ (reference sequence). The CDR3 contains 13 residues. CDR3 loop: CASSLGAEYEQYF. The CDR3 nucleotides are TGTGCCAGCAGCTTAGGTGCCGAGTACGAGCAGTACTTC.

This clone was detected only once. The rearrangement joins TRBV6-1 to TRBJ1-2; no clear D gene. CDR3 length: 15 amino acids. Trimming took off 0 bases at V and 4 bases at J, with 12 bases between the two ends. CDR1 MNHNS and CDR2 SASEGT come from the germline V gene. CDR3 DNA: TGTGCCAGCAGTGAAGCAGGCGGAGTGCTCTATGGCTACACCTTC. Protein: CASSEAGGVLYGYTF.

CDR3 sequence (DNA): TGTGCCAGCAGTACAACACACCGGGACAGAAAAGAGACCCAGTACTTC. This translates into CASSTTHRDRKETQYF. V usage is TRBV5-6 and J usage is TRBJ2-5, with TRBD1 matching 7 bases. The germline gives CDR1 SGHDT, CDR2 YYEEEE. The V gene end was trimmed by 5 bases and the J gene end by 3 bases; junction bases not matched to a gene: 13. The CDR3 loop spans 16 amino acids.

This chain uses TRBV6-5 with TRBJ2-1, with a weak D call TRBD1 (6 bases). The CDR3 runs to 15 residues. The V end was cut by 4 bases, the J end by 5 bases, with 15 bases between. Germline loops: CDR1 MNHEY, CDR2 SVGAGI. CDR3: CASSSPKQGNNEQFF. CDR3 nucleotide sequence: TGTGCCAGCAGTTCCCCCAAACAGGGTAACAATGAGCAGTTCTTC.

The DNA for the CDR3 is TGTGCCAGCAGCCCCCGCGGGGGAAAAGAGACCCAGTACTTC. Its translation: CASSPRGGKETQYF. V is TRBV7-6 and J is TRBJ2-5, with TRBD2 matching over 7 bases. This CDR3 comprises 14 residues. The junction had 6 bases not matched to a gene; V was cut back by 5 bases and J by 3 bases. Germline V lookup: CDR1 SGHVS, CDR2 FNYEAQ. Filled out from reference TRBV7-6 and TRBJ2-5, the complete variable domain reads GAGVSQSPRYKVTKRGQDVALRCDPISGHVSLYWYRQALGQGPEFLTYFNYEAQQDKSGLPNDRFSAERPEGSISTLTIQRTEQRDSAMYRCASSPRGGKETQYFGPGTRLLVL.

This chain links TRBV29-1 with TRBJ2-1, with 7 bases fitting TRBD1. The CDR3 length is 13 residues. Germline CDR1 and CDR2: SQVTM and ANQGSEA. V lost 4 bases, J lost 6 bases, and 6 bases stayed unmatched. CDR3 protein: CSVAYSGGNEQFF. The DNA of the CDR3 is TGCAGCGTTGCGTATTCAGGGGGCAATGAGCAGTTCTTC.

The chain carries TRBV4-2 and TRBJ2-5; no clear D. The ends were cut back, 1 base at V and 5 bases at J, with 14 bases in the middle. The CDR3 contains 15 residues. CDR1 is LGHNA, CDR2 YNFKEQ, per germline. DNA for the CDR3: TGTGCCAGCAGCCAAGTGGCTAGAGGTGGGGAGACCCAGTACTTC. It codes for CASSQVARGGETQYF.

The chain combines TRBV6-1 with TRBJ2-1, with 10 bases matching TRBD2. This CDR3 contains 15 residues. The germline gives CDR1 MNHNS, CDR2 SASEGT. The junction had 3 bases not matched to a gene; V was cut back by 1 base and J by 6 bases. CDR3 in DNA: TGTGCCAGCAGTGAAGTCAGCGGGGGGGGCAATGAGCAGTTCTTC. Protein sequence: CASSEVSGGGNEQFF.

The V call is TRBV2, the J call TRBJ2-1; tentatively, D is TRBD2 (5 bases). The germline gives CDR1 SNHLY, CDR2 FYNNEI. The CDR3 has 13 residues. V was pared by 6 bases and J by 4 bases, with 10 bases between. CDR3 loop: CASSLTNYNEQFF. The CDR3 DNA reads as TGTGCCAGCAGCCTGACTAATTACAATGAGCAGTTCTTC.

This chain joins TRBV13 and TRBJ2-7, with D unresolved. The V gene's germline CDR1 is PRHDT and CDR2 FYEKMQ (reference sequence). V was pared by 0 bases and J by 2 bases, with 5 bases between. CDR3 size: 13 residues. The CDR3 loop reads CASSLGATYEQYF. The CDR3 DNA reads TGTGCCAGCAGCTTAGGAGCAACCTACGAGCAGTACTTC.

The gene calls are TRBV11-2 and TRBJ2-7; TRBD1 matches 9 bases. This CDR3 spans 15 amino acids. Losses at the gene ends were 3 bases for V and 3 bases for J; bases not matched to a gene: 6. In germline, CDR1 is SGHAT, CDR2 FQNNGV. As DNA, the CDR3 is TGTGCCAGCAGCTTCCGACAGGGGGACCACTACGAGCAGTACTTC. Protein: CASSFRQGDHYEQYF.

This clone was seen a single time. The chain employs TRBV27 and TRBJ2-3, with 9 nucleotides matching TRBD2. CDR3 length: 18 amino acids. Germline values: CDR1 MNHEY, CDR2 SMNVEV (reference sequence). J lost 4 bases, V lost 2 bases, and 13 bases had no gene match. Here the CDR3 reads CASSLLYSSGVVADTQYF. In DNA form, the CDR3 reads TGTGCCAGCAGTTTACTTTACTCTAGCGGGGTGGTCGCAGATACGCAGTATTTT.

The V and J genes are TRBV6-4 and TRBJ1-5; no definite D call. The CDR3 is made up of 16 amino acids. V was trimmed by 0 bases and J by 3 bases, leaving 12 bases between them. CDR1 is MRHNA, CDR2 SNTAGT, per germline. DNA of the CDR3: TGTGCCAGCAGTGACTCTGGGTACAGATACAATCAGCCCCAGCATTTT. Its protein is CASSDSGYRYNQPQHF.

The CDR3 region is CASSLKGNSGNTIYF. In DNA, the CDR3 is TGCGCCAGCAGCTTGAAGGGGAACTCTGGAAACACCATATATTTT. The chain combines TRBV5-1 with TRBJ1-3; a weak D match, TRBD1 (5 bases). Germline CDR1 SGHRS, CDR2 YFSETQ. The V gene lost 1 base and the J gene lost 0 bases, with 8 bases spanning the gap. The length of the CDR3 is 15 residues.

The rearrangement links TRBV6-5 to TRBJ2-7, with 8 bases identical to TRBD1. In germline, CDR1 is MNHEY, CDR2 SVGAGI. This CDR3 spans 15 amino acids. V lost 4 bases and J lost 4; bases outside the gene matches: 9. CDR3 residues: CASSSRTGFFYEQYF. The DNA of the CDR3 is TGTGCCAGCAGTTCTAGGACAGGGTTTTTTTACGAGCAGTACTTC.

This clone has only one observation. The rearrangement links TRBV10-3 to TRBJ1-3, with TRBD1 as a possible D gene (5 bases). The CDR3 runs 18 residues. CDR1 is ENHRY and CDR2 is SYGVKD in the germline V gene. V lost 2 bases, J lost 6 bases, and 23 bases lay in between. The CDR3 DNA follows: TGTGCCATCAGTGAGATTCTTTGGATTGCGACAGATGAAAACACCATATATTTT. Residues: CAISEILWIATDENTIYF.

This clone was detected once. The genes are TRBV13 and TRBJ2-7; 7 bases align to TRBD1. Germline V gene data show CDR1 as PRHDT and CDR2 as FYEKMQ (reference sequence). V lost 4 bases to trimming and J lost 6 bases; unmatched junction nucleotides: 6. This CDR3 spans 13 amino acids. In nucleotides, the CDR3 is TGTGCCAGCAGCTCTTCCTCAGGGGGCGAGCAGTACTTC. Its protein product is CASSSSSGGEQYF.

This chain connects TRBV6-5 to TRBJ2-7; 8 nucleotides match TRBD2. CDR1 and CDR2 (germline): MNHEY, SVGAGI. The CDR3 spans 13 residues. The CDR3 region is CAAGRGGDYEQYF. The CDR3 nucleotides are TGTGCAGCCGGGAGGGGAGGGGACTACGAGCAGTACTTC.

The chain links TRBV7-9 to TRBJ2-3; TRBD1 matches 7 bases. From germline, CDR1 is SEHNR and CDR2 FQNEAQ (reference sequence). J gave up 4 bases and V 4 bases, and 20 bases lay outside the gene matches. There are 19 residues in the CDR3. The CDR3 sequence is CASSYDFPQGVRLADTQYF. As DNA, the CDR3 is TGTGCCAGCAGCTACGACTTCCCCCAGGGGGTTAGGCTGGCAGATACGCAGTATTTT.

This rearrangement joins TRBV2 to TRBJ2-4; 13 bases line up with TRBD2. The CDR3 has 13 amino acids. The germline CDR1 and CDR2 sequences are SNHLY and FYNNEI. With V trimmed by 7 bases and J by 8 bases, 2 bases remained unmatched. CDR3 sequence: CASTGLAGDIQYF. CDR3 sequence (DNA): TGTGCCAGCACCGGACTAGCGGGGGACATTCAGTACTTC.